The 11 T cell receptor beta chains presented below share a single source sample, sequenced in a study of cytomegalovirus exposure and HLA in healthy donors. Clones were read by immunoSEQ multiplex PCR, and TCRdb kept only the in-frame ones, dropping some. In the table there are 50,000 to 65,000 clones, roughly 94% of which are singletons. The sequenced sample consisted of PBMCs. Every receptor here comes from a woman aged 18-35 years in good health and CMV-seropositive.

The V gene is TRBV7-2, the J gene TRBJ2-7, with 8 bases lining up with TRBD2. Trimming took 8 bases from V and 6 from J; bases not matched to a gene: 18. The CDR3 loop spans 16 amino acids. The germline CDR1 and CDR2 sequences are SGHTA and FQGNSA. This chain's CDR3 is CASRPGGTGPSVEQYF. CDR3 nucleotides: TGTGCCAGCCGGCCGGGGGGGACCGGTCCTTCGGTCGAGCAGTACTTC.

This chain uses TRBV28 with TRBJ2-5; D might be TRBD2 (6 bases). CDR3 size: 12 residues. V was pared by 6 bases and J by 5 bases, with 10 bases between. The germline gives CDR1 MDHEN, CDR2 SYDVKM. CDR3: CASSRLGETQYF. CDR3 coding DNA: TGTGCCAGCAGCAGACTAGGCGAGACCCAGTACTTC.

The chain carries TRBV7-9 and TRBJ2-5, with D perhaps matching TRBD2 (5 bases). This CDR3 is 14 amino acids long. The germline V gene encodes CDR1 SEHNR and CDR2 FQNEAQ (reference sequence). V was clipped by 7 bases and J by 2 bases, with 14 bases between them. CDR3 residues: CASNPPAGQETQYF. For the CDR3, the DNA is TGTGCCAGCAATCCCCCGGCGGGTCAAGAGACCCAGTACTTC.

This clone was picked up one time. The chain employs TRBV5-1 and TRBJ1-3, with TRBD1 as a possible D gene (5 bases). CDR1 and CDR2 (germline): SGHRS, YFSETQ. CDR3 length: 16 residues. V was cut by 2 bases and J by 0 bases, with 12 bases left in between. The DNA for the CDR3 is TGCGCCAGCAGCTTTGCCACAACAGGCTCTGGAAACACCATATATTTT. Translating gives CASSFATTGSGNTIYF.

The genes are TRBV18 and TRBJ1-1; 8 bases map to TRBD1. V lost 0 bases to trimming and J lost 1 base; unmatched junction nucleotides: 7. Germline assignment: CDR1 KGHSH and CDR2 LQKENI. This CDR3 comprises 17 residues. The CDR3 DNA sequence: TGTGCCAGCTCACCACCTCTCGGGACAGGCGGGAACACTGAAGCTTTCTTT. It specifies CASSPPLGTGGNTEAFF.

The gene calls are TRBV5-4 and TRBJ2-2; TRBD2 matches at 12 bases. The CDR3 covers 16 residues. The ends lost 5 bases at V and 7 bases at J; junction bases unmatched: 9. Germline lookup yields CDR1 SGHNT and CDR2 YYREEE (reference sequence). CDR3 DNA: TGTGCCAGCAGGACCCTAGCGGGAGGGCCTGGCGGGGAGCTGTTTTTT. Its translation: CASRTLAGGPGGELFF.

The chain has TRBV6-6 and TRBJ2-7; 7 positions match TRBD1. CDR1 is MNHNY and CDR2 is SVGAGI in the germline V gene (reference sequence). The V gene end was trimmed by 1 base and the J gene end by 5 bases; junction bases not matched to a gene: 2. This CDR3 is built from 13 residues. CDR3 sequence reads: CASSYYRGHEQYF. In DNA form, the CDR3 reads TGTGCCAGCAGTTACTACAGGGGCCACGAGCAGTACTTC.

The chain combines TRBV11-2 with TRBJ2-3; 7 nucleotides match TRBD2. This CDR3 comprises 16 residues. Germline CDR1 and CDR2: SGHAT and FQNNGV. J gave up 0 bases and V 3 bases, and 6 bases lay outside the gene matches. CDR3 sequence reads: CASSFVLALSTDTQYF. In DNA, the CDR3 is TGTGCCAGCAGCTTTGTACTAGCGCTGAGCACAGATACGCAGTATTTT.

The rearrangement uses TRBV6-5 and TRBJ1-6, with 9 bases fitting TRBD1. V shed 5 bases and J 10 bases; nucleotides not matched to a gene: 6. CDR3 length: 14 residues. The V gene's germline CDR1 is MNHEY and CDR2 SVGAGI. CDR3 DNA: TGTGCCAGCAGTCTACAGGGGGCAAGGTCACCCCTCCACTTT. Protein sequence: CASSLQGARSPLHF.

This chain connects TRBV21-1 to TRBJ2-1; TRBD2, the table's D call, lacks a check against the DNA. TRBV21-1 is annotated as a pseudogene. The CDR3 is 9 residues long. This CDR3 reads CASSTGQFF. DNA for the CDR3: TGTGCCAGCAGCACGGGGCAGTTCTTC.

The rearrangement uses TRBV5-6 and TRBJ1-1; no definite D call. V lost 1 base, J lost 3 bases, and 13 bases lay in between. Germline V CDR1 and CDR2: SGHDT, YYEEEE. This CDR3 is 15 amino acids long. CDR3 region: CASSLMLRVDTEAFF. CDR3 in DNA: TGTGCCAGCAGCTTGATGCTACGGGTGGACACTGAAGCTTTCTTT.